These T cell receptor beta chains were read from a single sample in a study of T cell repertoires in cytomegalovirus infection. TCRdb redid the calling of the reads with MiXCR, one entry per CDR3 protein. The sample shows some 350,000 distinct CDR3 sequences, around a third of them seen only once. The antigens for these receptors are not known. Sequenced here: cultured PBMCs, sampled from culture after CMV antigen stimulation. Receptor source: a human donor in good health (CMV status not recorded). Some clones in this sample may be carry-over from other donors' samples. The CDR3 runs from the conserved cysteine through the conserved F or W. The D gene is left open where the match is weak. Size values are once, few and many counts, or a class for expanded clones, and some rows have none.

V gene	clone size	J gene	D gene	CDR3 protein	CDR3 DNA
TRBV20-1	NA	TRBJ2-7	NA	CSARDSRRFYEQYF	TGCAGTGCTAGAGATTCCCGACGGTTCTACGAGCAGTACTTC
TRBV20-1	NA	TRBJ2-2	TRBD1	CSARDSAGQGAGELFF	TGCAGTGCTAGAGATTCCGCGGGACAGGGGGCCGGGGAGCTGTTTTTT
TRBV4-2	few	TRBJ2-5	TRBD1	CASSQFSGTVQETQYF	TGTGCCAGCAGCCAATTCTCCGGGACAGTCCAAGAGACCCAGTACTTC
TRBV7-2	NA	TRBJ2-7	TRBD2	CASSQPGLATYEQYF	TGTGCCAGCAGCCAACCGGGACTAGCGACTTACGAGCAGTACTTC
TRBV7-8	NA	TRBJ2-1	NA	CASSPGDRHNEQFF	TGTGCCAGCAGCCCAGGGGACCGCCACAATGAGCAGTTCTTC
TRBV20-1	NA	TRBJ2-3	NA	CSATGPDVGDTQYF	TGCAGTGCTACCGGACCTGACGTTGGGGATACGCAGTATTTT
TRBV7-2	few	TRBJ2-7	TRBD1	CASSLFPSGQGSSYEQYF	TGTGCCAGCAGCTTATTCCCTTCGGGACAGGGAAGCTCCTACGAGCAGTACTTC
TRBV19	once	TRBJ1-2	NA	CASSIGQIYGYTF	TGTGCCAGTAGTATAGGACAGATCTATGGCTACACCTTC
TRBV6-2/TRBV6-3	NA	TRBJ2-1	TRBD1	CASSYFGGQGKNEQFF	TGTGCCAGCAGTTACTTCGGAGGACAGGGGAAGAATGAGCAGTTCTTC
TRBV5-1	NA	TRBJ2-1	TRBD2	CASSPGTRFLHEQFF	TGCGCCAGCAGCCCTGGGACTAGATTCCTCCATGAGCAGTTCTTC
TRBV12-3/TRBV12-4	once	TRBJ1-1	NA	CASSRRVEGNTEAFF	TGTGCCAGCAGCCGGCGGGTGGAGGGGAACACTGAAGCTTTCTTT
TRBV19	NA	TRBJ1-1	NA	CASSKRAGLNAEAFF	TGTGCCAGTAGTAAGAGGGCAGGGTTAAACGCTGAAGCTTTCTTT
TRBV7-2	few	TRBJ2-6	TRBD2	CASSLRGRATGANVLTF	TGTGCCAGCAGCTTACGTGGGAGGGCAACTGGGGCCAACGTCCTGACTTTC
TRBV19	NA	TRBJ2-3	NA	CASSARSRTSTSTDTQYF	TGTGCCAGTAGTGCGAGGAGCCGGACAAGCACTAGCACAGATACGCAGTATTTT
TRBV12-3/TRBV12-4	NA	TRBJ2-7	NA	CASSPRDFYEQYF	TGTGCCAGCAGCCCCCGGGACTTCTACGAGCAGTACTTC
TRBV7-2	few	TRBJ2-2	TRBD2	CASSRGLAGVYTGELFF	TGTGCCAGCAGCAGGGGACTAGCGGGAGTTTATACCGGGGAGCTGTTTTTT
TRBV19	NA	TRBJ1-2	TRBD1	CASSRDRGLSYGYTF	TGTGCCAGTAGTCGGGACAGGGGGCTCTCGTACGGCTACACCTTC
TRBV5-4	NA	TRBJ2-2	NA	CASKAGSNTGELFF	TGTGCCAGCAAGGCGGGGTCGAACACCGGGGAGCTGTTTTTT
TRBV7-6	NA	TRBJ2-7	NA	CASSSGPYRDYEQYF	TGTGCCAGCAGCTCCGGGCCCTATCGGGACTACGAGCAGTACTTC
TRBV7-2	many	TRBJ2-5	NA	CASKISGLQETQYF	TGTGCCAGCAAGATTAGCGGTTTACAAGAGACCCAGTACTTC
TRBV27	few	TRBJ1-1	TRBD1	CATKIYRDRDTEAFF	TGTGCCACCAAGATATACCGGGACAGGGACACTGAAGCTTTCTTT
TRBV28	NA	TRBJ2-3	NA	CASSFSASTDTQYF	TGTGCCAGCAGTTTTTCGGCGAGCACAGATACGCAGTATTTT
TRBV7-2	many	TRBJ1-2	TRBD1	CASSLEAGGYGYTF	TGTGCCAGCAGCTTAGAGGCAGGGGGCTATGGCTACACCTTC
TRBV7-8	NA	TRBJ2-3	NA	CASSSDVGDTQYF	TGTGCCAGCAGCTCTGACGTGGGAGATACGCAGTATTTT
TRBV7-2	many	TRBJ1-1	NA	CASSFSLNTEAFF	TGTGCCAGCAGCTTTTCCTTGAACACTGAAGCTTTCTTT
TRBV11-2	NA	TRBJ2-5	NA	CASSFGGIEHQYF	TGTGCCAGCAGCTTCGGGGGTATTGAGCACCAGTACTTC
TRBV12-3/TRBV12-4	NA	TRBJ2-2	TRBD1	CASNPADRVNTGELFF	TGTGCCAGCAACCCCGCGGACAGGGTGAACACCGGGGAGCTGTTTTTT
TRBV12-3/TRBV12-4	few	TRBJ2-2	NA	CASSLVRNTGELFF	TGTGCCAGCAGTTTGGTCAGGAACACCGGGGAGCTGTTTTTT
TRBV5-4	NA	TRBJ1-4	NA	CASSSDSEKLFF	TGTGCCAGCAGCTCGGACAGTGAAAAACTGTTTTTT
TRBV10-3	NA	TRBJ1-1	TRBD1	CAIRQGVTGAEAFF	TGTGCCATCCGACAGGGGGTAACTGGGGCTGAAGCTTTCTTT
TRBV29-1	NA	TRBJ2-5	NA	CSARAGAGETQYF	TGCAGCGCCAGGGCCGGGGCCGGGGAGACCCAGTACTTC
TRBV28	NA	TRBJ2-5	TRBD2	CASSHDRLTSGRKETQYF	TGTGCCAGCAGTCACGACAGGCTGACTAGCGGGAGGAAAGAGACCCAGTACTTC
TRBV7-9	NA	TRBJ1-4	NA	CASSVSTGRANEKLFF	TGTGCCAGCAGCGTCTCTACAGGGAGGGCTAATGAAAAACTGTTTTTT
TRBV19	NA	TRBJ1-1	NA	CASSILSAGRKNTEAFF	TGTGCCAGTAGTATACTCAGCGCGGGACGGAAGAACACTGAAGCTTTCTTT
TRBV5-6	few	TRBJ1-1	NA	CASSLGRGANTEAFF	TGTGCCAGCAGCTTGGGTAGGGGGGCGAACACTGAAGCTTTCTTT
TRBV6-2/TRBV6-3	NA	TRBJ2-1	TRBD1	CASSPGTVFYNEQFF	TGTGCCAGCAGTCCCGGGACAGTATTCTACAATGAGCAGTTCTTC
TRBV30	NA	TRBJ1-2	NA	CAWSSTPNYGYTF	TGTGCCTGGAGCTCAACCCCGAACTATGGCTACACCTTC
TRBV12-3/TRBV12-4	NA	TRBJ2-4	NA	CASSLNRENIQYF	TGTGCCAGCAGTTTAAACAGGGAAAACATTCAGTACTTC
TRBV4-3	NA	TRBJ2-3	TRBD2	CASSPLAEGGTDTQYF	TGCGCCAGCAGCCCACTAGCGGAGGGGGGCACAGATACGCAGTATTTT
TRBV20-1	NA	TRBJ1-2	NA	CSASDTRSGYTF	TGCAGTGCTAGCGACACCCGCAGTGGCTACACCTTC
TRBV7-9	few	TRBJ1-4	NA	CASSIAGSPEKLFF	TGTGCCAGCAGCATAGCCGGTAGTCCCGAAAAACTGTTTTTT
TRBV27	NA	TRBJ2-2	TRBD2	CASSLRYRDYRNTGELFF	TGTGCCAGCAGTTTAAGGTACCGGGACTACCGGAACACCGGGGAGCTGTTTTTT
TRBV4-1	few	TRBJ1-3	NA	CASSQDPSGNTIYF	TGCGCCAGCAGCCAAGATCCCTCTGGAAACACCATATATTTT
TRBV6-5	few	TRBJ1-5	NA	CASWKEDQPQHF	TGTGCCAGCTGGAAGGAAGATCAGCCCCAGCATTTT
TRBV11-2	NA	TRBJ2-1	TRBD2	CASSFRDYYNEQFF	TGTGCCAGCAGCTTCCGGGACTACTACAATGAGCAGTTCTTC
TRBV6-5	NA	TRBJ2-3	NA	CASSPSGRGGDTQYF	TGTGCCAGCAGCCCCTCGGGCCGAGGGGGAGATACGCAGTATTTT
TRBV7-9	NA	TRBJ1-1	NA	CASSSDGNTEAFF	TGTGCCAGCAGCTCGGACGGGAACACTGAAGCTTTCTTT
TRBV7-9	few	TRBJ2-3	TRBD1	CASSAGQVLTDTQYF	TGTGCCAGCAGCGCAGGACAGGTACTCACAGATACGCAGTATTTT
TRBV7-2	NA	TRBJ2-1	TRBD2	CDSSLVASGTNEQFF	TGTGACAGCAGCTTAGTGGCTAGCGGGACTAATGAGCAGTTCTTC
TRBV7-9	many	TRBJ2-3	NA	CASSLGGRYPDTQYF	TGTGCCAGCAGCTTAGGAGGGCGATACCCAGATACGCAGTATTTT
TRBV7-9	NA	TRBJ1-2	NA	CASSLGLGGYTF	TGTGCCAGCAGCTTGGGGTTAGGTGGCTACACCTTC
TRBV18	NA	TRBJ2-5	NA	CASSYLRGGDEETQYF	TGTGCCAGCTCCTACCTTCGGGGCGGCGATGAGGAGACCCAGTACTTC
TRBV7-2	NA	TRBJ2-7	TRBD2	CASSSSGSGHEQYF	TGTGCCAGCAGCTCCAGCGGGAGTGGTCACGAGCAGTACTTC